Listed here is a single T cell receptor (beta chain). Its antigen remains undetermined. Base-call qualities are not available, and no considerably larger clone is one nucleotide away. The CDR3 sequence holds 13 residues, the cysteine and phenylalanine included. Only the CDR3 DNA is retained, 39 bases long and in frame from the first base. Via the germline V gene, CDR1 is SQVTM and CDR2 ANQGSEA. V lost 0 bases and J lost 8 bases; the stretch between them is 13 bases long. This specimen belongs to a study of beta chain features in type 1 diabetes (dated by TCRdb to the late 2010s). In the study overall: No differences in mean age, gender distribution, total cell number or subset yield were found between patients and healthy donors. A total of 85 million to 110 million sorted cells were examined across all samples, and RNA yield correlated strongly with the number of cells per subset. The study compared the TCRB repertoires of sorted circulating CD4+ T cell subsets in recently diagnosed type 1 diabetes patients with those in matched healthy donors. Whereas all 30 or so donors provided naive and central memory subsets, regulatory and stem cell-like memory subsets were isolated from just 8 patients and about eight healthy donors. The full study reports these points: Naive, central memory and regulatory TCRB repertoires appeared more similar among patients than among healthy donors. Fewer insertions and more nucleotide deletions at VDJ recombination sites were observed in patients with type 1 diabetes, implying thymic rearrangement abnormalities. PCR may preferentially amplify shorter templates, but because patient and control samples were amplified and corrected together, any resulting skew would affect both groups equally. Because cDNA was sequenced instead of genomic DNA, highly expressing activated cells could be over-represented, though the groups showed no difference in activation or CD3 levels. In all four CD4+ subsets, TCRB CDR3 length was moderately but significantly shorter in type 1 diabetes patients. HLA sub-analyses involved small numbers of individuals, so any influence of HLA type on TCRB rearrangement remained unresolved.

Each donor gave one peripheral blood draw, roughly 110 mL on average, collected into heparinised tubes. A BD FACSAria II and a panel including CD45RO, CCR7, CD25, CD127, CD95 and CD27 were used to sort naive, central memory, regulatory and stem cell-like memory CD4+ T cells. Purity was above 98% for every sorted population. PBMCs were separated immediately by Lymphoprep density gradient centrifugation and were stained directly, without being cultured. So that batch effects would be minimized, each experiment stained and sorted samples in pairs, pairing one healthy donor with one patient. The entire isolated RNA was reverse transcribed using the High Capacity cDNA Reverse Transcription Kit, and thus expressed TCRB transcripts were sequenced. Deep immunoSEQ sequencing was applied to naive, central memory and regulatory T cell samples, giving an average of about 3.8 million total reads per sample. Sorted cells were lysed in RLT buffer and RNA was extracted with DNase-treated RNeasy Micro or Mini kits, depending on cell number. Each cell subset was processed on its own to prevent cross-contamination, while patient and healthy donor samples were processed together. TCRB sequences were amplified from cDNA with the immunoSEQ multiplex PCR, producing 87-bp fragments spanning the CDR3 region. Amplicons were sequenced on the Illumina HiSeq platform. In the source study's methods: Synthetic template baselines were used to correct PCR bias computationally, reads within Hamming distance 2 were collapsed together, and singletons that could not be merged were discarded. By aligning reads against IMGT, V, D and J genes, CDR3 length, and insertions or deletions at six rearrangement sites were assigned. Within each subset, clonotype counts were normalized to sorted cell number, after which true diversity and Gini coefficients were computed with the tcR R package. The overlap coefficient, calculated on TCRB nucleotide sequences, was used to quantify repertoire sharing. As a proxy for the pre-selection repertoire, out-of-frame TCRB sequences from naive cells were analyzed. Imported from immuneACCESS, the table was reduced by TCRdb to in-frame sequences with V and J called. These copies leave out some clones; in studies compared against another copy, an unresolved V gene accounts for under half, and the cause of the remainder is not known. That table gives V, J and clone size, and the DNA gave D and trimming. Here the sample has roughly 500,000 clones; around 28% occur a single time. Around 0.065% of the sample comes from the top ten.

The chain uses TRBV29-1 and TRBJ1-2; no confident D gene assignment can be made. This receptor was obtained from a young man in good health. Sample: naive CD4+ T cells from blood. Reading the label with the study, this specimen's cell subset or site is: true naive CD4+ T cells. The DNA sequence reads TGCAGCGTTGAAGACCTGGGAAGCAGCGGCTACACCTTC. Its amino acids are CSVEDLGSSGYTF.